The 28 T cell receptor beta chains below all came from one sample that was sequenced in a study of blood T cell repertoires in COVID-19 (TCRdb year 2020). The library was made by the immunoSEQ multiplex PCR assay. This immuneACCESS table, as held by TCRdb, lists in-frame sequences with V and J called but not all clones. Of the missing ones, under half trace to an unresolved V gene in checked studies; the others have no known cause. This sample has over 150,000 clones in its table, and approximately 85% of those were observed once. About 6.3% of the sample is in the top ten clones. The sequencing input was PBMCs or T cells enriched from blood (not recorded which). Every receptor here comes from a man in his forties who had recovered from COVID-19.

This clone is a singleton in its sample. The chain links TRBV11-2 to TRBJ1-2; D is perhaps TRBD1 (6 bases). The CDR3 runs to 14 residues. Trimming removed 3 bases at V and 7 bases at J, with 15 bases between. Germline values: CDR1 SGHAT, CDR2 FQNNGV. CDR3 nucleotides: TGTGCCAGCAGCTTGGAACAGGGCTATAGTGGCTACACCTTC. It specifies CASSLEQGYSGYTF.

The CDR3 DNA reads as TGTGCCAGTAGTACCAATTCCGACAGGGGGCATGGCTACACCTTC. Protein: CASSTNSDRGHGYTF. The rearrangement links TRBV19 to TRBJ1-2, with 10 bases fitting TRBD1. From germline, CDR1 is LNHDA and CDR2 SQIVND (reference sequence). This CDR3 has 15 residues. Germline trimming cut 4 bases from V and 6 bases from J; bases unmatched to any gene: 8.

The CDR3 spells CASSLESGVGSNSPLHF. CDR3 nucleotides: TGTGCCAGCAGCTTGGAGTCGGGAGTCGGATCTAATTCACCCCTCCACTTT. The J gene is TRBJ1-6, the V gene TRBV5-6; D ambiguous. This CDR3 is built from 17 residues. Trimming left V 0 bases short and J 6 bases short, with 16 bases between. Germline V CDR1 and CDR2: SGHDT, YYEEEE.

The chain joins TRBV6-5 to TRBJ1-6; D gene uncertain. Per the germline V gene, CDR1 is MNHEY and CDR2 is SVGAGI. CDR3 length: 14 amino acids. V dropped 6 bases and J dropped 9 bases, with 15 bases sitting between them. The CDR3 coding sequence is TGTGCCAGCAGATACGTCGGAGCAAGTTCACCCCTCCACTTT. As protein: CASRYVGASSPLHF.

V usage is TRBV11-3 and J usage is TRBJ1-2, with 8 bases lining up with TRBD1. The CDR3 contains 15 residues. Germline assignment: CDR1 SGHNT and CDR2 YENEEA. Losses at the gene ends were 2 bases for V and 6 bases for J; bases not matched to a gene: 8. This chain's CDR3 is CASSLRGQGAHGYTF. The DNA of the CDR3 is TGTGCCAGCAGCTTAAGGGGGCAGGGGGCCCATGGCTACACCTTC.

The chain links TRBV21-1 to TRBJ2-7; the D segment call TRBD1 is taken from the table without a DNA check. TRBV21-1 represents a pseudogene. The CDR3 consists of 16 residues. CDR3 nucleotide sequence: TGTGCCAGCATTCCTAATCGGGACAGGGTGTCCTACGAGCAGTACTTC. It encodes CASIPNRDRVSYEQYF.

The rearrangement links TRBV6-5 to TRBJ2-7; 9 bases fit TRBD1. This CDR3 is built from 15 residues. Germline CDR1 is MNHEY and CDR2 is SVGAGI. V lost 8 bases and J lost 2; bases outside the gene matches: 10. The CDR3 DNA sequence: TGTGCCAGCCGAAAATCCGGGACAGGGACCTACGAGCAGTACTTC. Protein: CASRKSGTGTYEQYF.

The genes are TRBV3-1 (or the pseudogene TRBV3-2) and TRBJ2-7; D is perhaps TRBD1 (6 bases). Looked up from germline, CDR1 is LGHDT and CDR2 is YNNKEL (reference sequence). The CDR3 covers 14 residues. The V end lost 3 bases, the J end lost 4 bases, and 13 bases lay between the germline ends. DNA of the CDR3: TGTGCCAGCAGCCATATGGGGGCGCGATACGAGCAGTACTTC. It is translated as CASSHMGARYEQYF.

The chain has TRBV28 and TRBJ2-3; D may be TRBD2 (6 bases). Trimming cost V 5 bases and J 1 base, with 16 bases left between them. The CDR3 is 16 residues long. Germline V lookup: CDR1 MDHEN, CDR2 SYDVKM. CDR3 sequence (DNA): TGTGCCAGCAGTCCCGCAGAAGCTAGCGGCACAGATACGCAGTATTTT. It specifies CASSPAEASGTDTQYF. Full variable domain (rest looked up from reference TRBV28 and TRBJ2-3): DVKVTQSSRYLVKRTGEKVFLECVQDMDHENMFWYRQDPGLGLRLIYFSYDVKMKEKGDIPEGYSVSREKKERFSLILESASTNQTSMYLCASSPAEASGTDTQYFGPGTRLTVL.

This chain links TRBV5-1 with TRBJ1-5; D gene unclear. Germline V CDR1 and CDR2: SGHRS, YFSETQ. CDR3 size: 14 residues. With 5 bases removed from V and 5 bases from J, the gap between germline ends came to 14 bases. Here the CDR3 reads CASRPTVTDQPQHF. For the CDR3, the DNA is TGCGCCAGCAGGCCTACCGTCACGGATCAGCCCCAGCATTTT.

V usage is TRBV6-5 and J usage is TRBJ1-1; maybe TRBD1 (6 bases). The germline V and J ends were trimmed by 8 bases and 8 bases, with 24 bases remaining between them. This CDR3 has 15 amino acids. The germline V gene has CDR1 MNHEY and CDR2 SVGAGI. The CDR3 coding sequence is TGTGCCAGCCAGCACTTAGGTCAGGGGAGAAGGGAAGCTTTCTTT. The encoded protein is CASQHLGQGRREAFF.

This chain uses TRBV5-4 with TRBJ2-5; D possibly corresponds to TRBD2 (7 bases). The CDR3 is 19 residues long. Germline loops: CDR1 SGHNT, CDR2 YYREEE (reference sequence). Trimming shortened V by 5 bases and J by 5 bases, and 31 bases separated the two germline ends. CDR3 sequence: CASRGGAGTQGFPRETQYF. In DNA, the CDR3 is TGTGCCAGCAGGGGGGGGGCCGGGACTCAAGGTTTTCCGAGGGAGACCCAGTACTTC.

CDR3: CASTVGDSNYGYTF. CDR3 nucleotides: TGTGCCAGTACCGTTGGGGACAGCAACTATGGCTACACCTTC. V is TRBV7-9 and J is TRBJ1-2, with 7 bases matching TRBD1. The J segment lost 2 bases and the V segment lost 9 bases, leaving 9 bases of the junction unmatched. The CDR3 is 14 residues long. Germline V gene lookup returns CDR1 SEHNR and CDR2 FQNEAQ (reference sequence).

The rearrangement uses TRBV5-1 and TRBJ1-3, with TRBD1 as a possible D gene (5 bases). V was shortened by 3 bases and J by 0 bases, with 16 bases between the two germline ends. The CDR3 sequence is 17 residues long. The germline V gene encodes CDR1 SGHRS and CDR2 YFSETQ. The DNA of the CDR3 is TGCGCCAGCAGCTCGGGGACTCTCCCGAGCTCTGGAAACACCATATATTTT. Protein: CASSSGTLPSSGNTIYF.

This chain joins TRBV9 and TRBJ2-1; possibly TRBD2 for D (6 bases). V lost 5 bases and J lost 2, with 17 bases in between. The CDR3 has 16 amino acids. CDR1 and CDR2 from the germline V gene are SGDLS and YYNGEE. The CDR3 DNA sequence: TGTGCCAGCAGTGGGACTTCGGGGAGAACCTACAATGAGCAGTTCTTC. This sequence encodes CASSGTSGRTYNEQFF.

This chain uses TRBV3-1 (or the pseudogene TRBV3-2) with TRBJ2-7, with TRBD2 matching 10 bases. Trimming removed 3 bases from V and 7 bases from J; junction bases left unmatched: 9. This CDR3 has 15 amino acids. Germline lookup yields CDR1 LGHDT and CDR2 YNNKEL (reference sequence). In DNA, the CDR3 is TGTGCCAGCAGCCATGTAAGCGGGAGGGCCAAAGAGCAGTACTTC. Encoded protein: CASSHVSGRAKEQYF.

This clone was recorded many times. The rearrangement joins TRBV29-1 to TRBJ2-7, with 8 nucleotides matching TRBD1. CDR3 length equals 12 residues. The V and J ends lost 5 bases and 2 bases, in that order; junction bases with no gene match: 2. Germline lookup yields CDR1 SQVTM and CDR2 ANQGSEA. CDR3 loop: CSVKTGAYEQYF. The CDR3 DNA reads TGCAGCGTTAAGACAGGGGCCTACGAGCAGTACTTC.

V gene TRBV24-1 combines with J gene TRBJ2-1; 7 bases are a match to TRBD1. With V trimmed by 7 bases and J by 2 bases, 10 bases remained unmatched. Germline V gene lookup returns CDR1 KGHDR and CDR2 SFDVKD. The CDR3 contains 16 residues. CDR3 sequence reads: CATSAIGGFAYNEQFF. The CDR3, as DNA: TGTGCCACCAGCGCGATAGGGGGCTTTGCCTACAATGAGCAGTTCTTC.

V gene TRBV7-9 combines with J gene TRBJ2-2; 8 bases map to TRBD1. Looked up from germline, CDR1 is SEHNR and CDR2 is FQNEAQ (reference sequence). This CDR3 is 17 amino acids long. Trimming at V came to 2 bases and at J to 4 bases, leaving 9 bases not matched to a gene. The CDR3 protein is CASSLSGTGGFTGELFF. CDR3 DNA sequence: TGTGCCAGCAGCTTAAGCGGTACAGGGGGTTTCACCGGGGAGCTGTTTTTT.

V and J are TRBV10-3 and TRBJ1-2; D remains unclear. V lost 4 bases, J lost 3 bases, and 6 bases lay in between. Germline CDR1 reads ENHRY; CDR2 reads SYGVKD. The CDR3 length is 12 residues. Here the CDR3 reads CAISGQDYGYTF. CDR3 DNA: TGTGCCATCAGTGGGCAGGACTATGGCTACACCTTC.

The chain carries TRBV28 and TRBJ2-3; D gene unclear. V shed 3 bases and J shed 0 bases, with 22 bases lying between them. Germline CDR1 MDHEN, CDR2 SYDVKM. The CDR3 spans 19 residues. CDR3 DNA sequence: TGTGCCAGCAGTTTTAACGTAGTAACAGACCTATCTAGCACAGATACGCAGTATTTT. The encoded protein is CASSFNVVTDLSSTDTQYF. The complete variable domain, with remaining parts taken from reference TRBV28 and TRBJ2-3, reads DVKVTQSSRYLVKRTGEKVFLECVQDMDHENMFWYRQDPGLGLRLIYFSYDVKMKEKGDIPEGYSVSREKKERFSLILESASTNQTSMYLCASSFNVVTDLSSTDTQYFGPGTRLTVL.

The CDR3, as DNA: TGTGCCAGCAGCGCGCTACAGGGGTTAAATGGTTACGAGCAGTACTTC. Residues: CASSALQGLNGYEQYF. The rearrangement uses TRBV11-2 and TRBJ2-7; 7 nucleotides agree with TRBD1. V was pared by 5 bases and J by 4 bases, with 14 bases of the junction left unmatched. Germline loops: CDR1 SGHAT, CDR2 FQNNGV. The CDR3 extends over 16 amino acids.

This chain joins TRBV10-1 and TRBJ2-7, with TRBD1 matching over 8 bases. The CDR3 has 13 amino acids. Germline V gene data show CDR1 as WNHNN and CDR2 as SYGVQD (reference sequence). Trimming cost V 6 bases and J 3 bases; bases outside gene matches: 4. As DNA, the CDR3 is TGCGCCAGCAGCGGGGGACAGGTCTACGAGCAGTACTTC. Encoded protein: CASSGGQVYEQYF.

This clone was recorded once. V gene TRBV11-2 combines with J gene TRBJ2-7; D unclear. Germline-derived CDR1 and CDR2 are SGHAT and FQNNGV. The V gene lost 0 bases and the J gene lost 3 bases, with 9 bases spanning the gap. CDR3 length equals 14 residues. The CDR3: CASSLDRVDYEQYF. The CDR3 DNA reads TGTGCCAGCAGCTTAGATCGTGTAGACTACGAGCAGTACTTC.

The chain uses TRBV30 and TRBJ1-6; D might be TRBD1 (5 bases). This CDR3 is 16 amino acids long. Germline-derived CDR1 and CDR2 are GTSNPN and SVGIG (reference sequence). V was trimmed by 2 bases and J by 6 bases, leaving 17 bases between them. CDR3 in amino acids: CAWSFLQGLSNSPLHF. The CDR3 DNA reads TGTGCCTGGAGTTTCCTGCAGGGTCTAAGTAATTCACCCCTCCACTTT.

In its sample, this clone was seen a few times. The rearrangement joins TRBV9 to TRBJ2-1; a weak D match, TRBD1 (6 bases). V was trimmed by 1 base and J by 1 base, leaving 15 bases between them. The CDR3 contains 17 residues. Looked up from germline, CDR1 is SGDLS and CDR2 is YYNGEE. CDR3 nucleotides: TGTGCCAGCAGCGTACTTGGGGGCAGGGATTCCTACAATGAGCAGTTCTTC. Its translation: CASSVLGGRDSYNEQFF. The variable domain in full, completed from reference TRBV9 and TRBJ2-1, reads DSGVTQTPKHLITATGQRVTLRCSPRSGDLSVYWYQQSLDQGLQFLIQYYNGEERAKGNILERFSAQQFPDLHSELNLSSLELGDSALYFCASSVLGGRDSYNEQFFGPGTRLTVL.

The count of this clone is one. V and J are TRBV27 and TRBJ1-2; 9 bases agree with TRBD1. With V trimmed by 5 bases and J by 8 bases, 6 bases remained unmatched. CDR1 and CDR2 (germline): MNHEY, SMNVEV (reference sequence). The CDR3 has 13 amino acids. The CDR3 bases are TGTGCCAGCAGTACCGGGACAGGGTCCGGCTACACCTTC. Amino acids: CASSTGTGSGYTF.

CDR3 sequence: CASRGQSNSPLHF. The CDR3 DNA reads TGTGCCAGCAGAGGACAGTCTAATTCACCCCTCCACTTT. This chain uses TRBV9 with TRBJ1-6, with TRBD1 as a possible D gene (6 bases). The CDR3 loop spans 13 amino acids. The germline V and J ends were trimmed by 5 bases and 6 bases, with 9 bases remaining between them. The germline gives CDR1 SGDLS, CDR2 YYNGEE.